This TCR beta chain is drawn from a study of shared clonotypes between healthy human individuals. General study points: Among donors, clonotype sharing was expected to be affected by sequencing depth. For naive CD4 cells, approximately 5% of clonotypes were shared across a few donors.

This clone has only one observation. Its target is not known. Profiled with immunoSEQ multiplex PCR; TCRdb holds only in-frame clones, not every one. The table has approximately 2.1 million clones, over 90% seen once. Source material: naive CD4+ T cells from PBMCs. Subset reported: CD45RA+ positively selected. The TCR comes from a man aged 18 to 30 in good health. Some clones in this sample may be carry-over from other donors' samples.

The CDR3 is CASSSLTATGELFF. Written as DNA, the CDR3 is TGTGCCAGCAGCTCATTGACAGCTACCGGGGAGCTGTTTTTT. This chain joins TRBV7-8 and TRBJ2-2; weak D call: TRBD1 (5 bases). The CDR3 covers 14 residues. Germline CDR1 is SGHVS and CDR2 is FQNEAQ. Trimming pared 4 bases from V and 5 bases from J, leaving 11 bases between.